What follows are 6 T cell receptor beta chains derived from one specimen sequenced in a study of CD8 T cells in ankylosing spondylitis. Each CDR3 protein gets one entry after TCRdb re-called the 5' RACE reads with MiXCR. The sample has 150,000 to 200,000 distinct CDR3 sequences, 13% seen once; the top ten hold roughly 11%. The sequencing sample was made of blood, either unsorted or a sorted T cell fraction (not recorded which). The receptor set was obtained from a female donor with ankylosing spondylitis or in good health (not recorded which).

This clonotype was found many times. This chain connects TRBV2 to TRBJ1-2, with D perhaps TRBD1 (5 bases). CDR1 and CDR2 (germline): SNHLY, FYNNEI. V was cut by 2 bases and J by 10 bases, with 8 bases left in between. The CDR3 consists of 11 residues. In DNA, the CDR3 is TGTGCCAGCAGTGAACAGGGCTTCTACACCTTC. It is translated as CASSEQGFYTF.

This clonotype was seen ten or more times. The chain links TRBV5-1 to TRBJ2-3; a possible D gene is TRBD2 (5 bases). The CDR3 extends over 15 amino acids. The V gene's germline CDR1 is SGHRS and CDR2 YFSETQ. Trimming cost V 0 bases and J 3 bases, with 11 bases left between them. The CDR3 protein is CASSLGGGRTDTQYF. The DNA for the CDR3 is TGCGCCAGCAGCTTGGGAGGCGGGCGGACAGATACGCAGTATTTT.

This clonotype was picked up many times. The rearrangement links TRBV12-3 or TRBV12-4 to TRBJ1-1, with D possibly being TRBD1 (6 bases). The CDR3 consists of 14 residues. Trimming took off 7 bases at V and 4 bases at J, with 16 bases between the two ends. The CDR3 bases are TGTGCCAGCAAAGAGGGGGTCTGGGGCACTGAAGCTTTCTTT. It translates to CASKEGVWGTEAFF.

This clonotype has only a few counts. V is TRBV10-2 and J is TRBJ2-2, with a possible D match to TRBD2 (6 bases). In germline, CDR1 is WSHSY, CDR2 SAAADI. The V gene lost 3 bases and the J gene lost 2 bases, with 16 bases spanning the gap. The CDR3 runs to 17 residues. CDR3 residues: CASSDAPGAINTGELFF. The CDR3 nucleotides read TGCGCCAGCAGTGACGCTCCGGGAGCTATTAACACCGGGGAGCTGTTTTTT.

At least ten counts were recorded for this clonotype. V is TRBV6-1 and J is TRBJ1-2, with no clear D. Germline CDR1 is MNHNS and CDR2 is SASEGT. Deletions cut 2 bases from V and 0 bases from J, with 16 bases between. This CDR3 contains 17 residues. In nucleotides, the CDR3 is TGTGCCAGCAGTGAAACCCTCCGGGGAGGTTCTAACTATGGCTACACCTTC. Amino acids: CASSETLRGGSNYGYTF.

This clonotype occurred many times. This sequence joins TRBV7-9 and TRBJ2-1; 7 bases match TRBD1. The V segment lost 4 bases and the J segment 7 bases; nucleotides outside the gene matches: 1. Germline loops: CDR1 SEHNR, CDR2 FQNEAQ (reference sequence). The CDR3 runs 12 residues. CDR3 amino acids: CASSSQGNEQFF. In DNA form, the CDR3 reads TGTGCCAGCAGCTCACAGGGGAATGAGCAGTTCTTC.